These 5 T cell receptor beta chains originate from one sample sequenced in a study of prognosis after radiotherapy for stage I lung cancer. The genomic DNA TCR beta CDR3 region underwent two rounds of multiplex PCR. Primers (each specific to one TRBV or TRBJ gene) were used in first-round PCR. TCRdb reprocessed the multiplex PCR reads via MiXCR and lists one record per CDR3 protein. The sample consists of around 30,000 distinct CDR3 sequences, 30% to 35% of them appearing once. The starting material was PBMCs, obtained before or after stereotactic body radiation therapy (not recorded which). The receptors were gathered from a donor at least 50 years old with non-small cell lung cancer.

The chain recombines TRBV7-3 with TRBJ2-7; weak D call: TRBD2 (6 bases). The CDR3 covers 15 residues. Per germline, CDR1 SGHTA and CDR2 FQGTGA. V lost 1 base and J lost 0, with 10 bases in between. In DNA, the CDR3 is TGTGCCAGCAGCTTAAATGGAGGGAGCTCCTACGAGCAGTACTTC. Protein product: CASSLNGGSSYEQYF.

In this sample, this clonotype turned up many times. The chain joins TRBV18 to TRBJ2-6, with a weak D call TRBD1 (5 bases). This CDR3 contains 15 residues. The germline V and J ends were trimmed by 6 bases and 0 bases, with 9 bases remaining between them. Per the germline V gene, CDR1 is KGHSH and CDR2 is LQKENI. The CDR3 DNA reads TGTGCCAGCTCTCAGGGTTCCTCTGGGGCCAACGTCCTGACTTTC. Protein: CASSQGSSGANVLTF.

The sample holds many counts of this clonotype. V and J are TRBV9 and TRBJ1-6, with D maybe TRBD1 (5 bases). The V end lost 3 bases, the J end lost 9 bases, and 13 bases lay between the germline ends. Germline CDR1 is SGDLS and CDR2 is YYNGEE. The CDR3 loop spans 14 amino acids. CDR3 in amino acids: CASSAKAQGSPLHF. The CDR3 DNA sequence: TGTGCCAGCAGCGCTAAGGCCCAGGGTTCACCCCTCCACTTT.

This clonotype has a handful of counts. This chain links TRBV4-3 with TRBJ1-2; perhaps TRBD1 as D (5 bases). Looked up from germline, CDR1 is LGHNA and CDR2 is YSLEER. This CDR3 contains 15 residues. Trimming removed 0 bases from V and 5 bases from J, with 13 bases in between. The CDR3 sequence: CASSQDAGGRYGYTF. The CDR3 region has the DNA TGCGCCAGCAGCCAAGATGCCGGGGGAAGGTATGGCTACACCTTC.

In its sample, this clonotype was seen many times. The V and J genes are TRBV12-3 or TRBV12-4 and TRBJ1-4; D gene uncertain. The germline V and J ends were trimmed by 2 bases and 8 bases, with 15 bases remaining between them. This CDR3 has 15 amino acids. Here the CDR3 reads CASSLSTGEREKLFF. The CDR3 DNA is TGTGCCAGCAGTTTATCCACTGGGGAGAGGGAAAAACTGTTTTTT.